This T cell receptor beta chain came from a study of T cell repertoires in aging, cancer and after chemotherapy. The wider study: The whole study produced a dataset of roughly 8.8 million TCR reads.

Study-wide findings and caveats: In healthy donors, age-related TCR diversity loss mainly reflected lost richness. Across the chemotherapy interval, each cancer cohort showed higher median generation probability, suggesting thymic rebound. Age-matched healthy donors had significantly more diverse, less clonal blood TCR repertoires than untreated cancer patients.

Amplification of TCR beta used genomic DNA extracted from peripheral blood. This CDR3 spans 13 amino acids. V lost 6 bases, J lost 0 bases, and 3 bases lay in between. CDR1 and CDR2 from the germline V gene are LNHDA and SQIVND (reference sequence). As regards this clonotype: No antigen is known for it.

A mixed TRB-A/B primer pool amplified rearranged TRB by multiplex touch-down PCR. TCRdb independently ran MiXCR on the multiplex PCR reads; one entry per CDR3 protein. The repertoire has roughly 5,000 distinct CDR3 sequences, around half of them found once; the top ten carry 28%. The genes are TRBV19 and TRBJ2-6; no reliable D call. This clonotype originated in a human donor in good health. The sample comprised blood. This chain's CDR3 is CASSTSGANVLTF. CDR3 coding DNA: TGTGCCAGTAGCACCTCTGGGGCCAACGTCCTGACTTTC.